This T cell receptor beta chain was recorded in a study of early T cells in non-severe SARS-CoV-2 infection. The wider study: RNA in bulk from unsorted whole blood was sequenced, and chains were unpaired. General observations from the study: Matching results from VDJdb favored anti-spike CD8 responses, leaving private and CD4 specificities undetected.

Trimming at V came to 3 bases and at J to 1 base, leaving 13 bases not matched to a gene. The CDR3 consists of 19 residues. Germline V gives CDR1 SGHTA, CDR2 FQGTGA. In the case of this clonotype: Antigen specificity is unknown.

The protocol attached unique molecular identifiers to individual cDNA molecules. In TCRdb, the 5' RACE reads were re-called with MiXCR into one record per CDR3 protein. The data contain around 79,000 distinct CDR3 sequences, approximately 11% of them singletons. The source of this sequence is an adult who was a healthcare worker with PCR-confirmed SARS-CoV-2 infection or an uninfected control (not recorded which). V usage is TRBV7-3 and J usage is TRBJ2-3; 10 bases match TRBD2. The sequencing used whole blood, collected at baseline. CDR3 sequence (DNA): TGTGCCAGCAGCTTGGATCCTAGCGGGGGACCTGGGCGCACAGATACGCAGTATTTT. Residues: CASSLDPSGGPGRTDTQYF.